This paragraph reports one TCR beta chain. V trimming: 7 bases; J trimming: 2 bases; junction bases outside the gene matches: 4. This CDR3 contains 15 residues. CDR1 is MNHEY, CDR2 SVGAGI, per germline. This sample stems from a study of blood T cell repertoires in COVID-19. On the study more broadly: Italy, Spain and the United States were the sources of the convalescent and acute COVID-19 samples. T cells, B-cell-depleted T cells, or PBMCs supplied cDNA or gDNA.

In the original analysis: Estimation of nucleated cell counts was performed using reference gene primer amplification. Sequencing was performed with immunoSEQ multiplex PCR; in TCRdb, only in-frame clones are kept and a portion is missing. D and trimming were read from the DNA, whereas the V and J calls and clone size are those reported in that table. The repertoire holds around 60,000 clones, with approximately 78% as singletons. Sequenced sample: peripheral blood. The genes are TRBV6-5 and TRBJ2-1; 11 positions agree with TRBD1. The receptor comes from a man aged 80 or over with acute or convalescent COVID-19. The CDR3 loop reads CASTQGQGAYNEQFF. The CDR3 DNA sequence: TGTGCCAGCACGCAGGGACAGGGGGCCTACAATGAGCAGTTCTTC.